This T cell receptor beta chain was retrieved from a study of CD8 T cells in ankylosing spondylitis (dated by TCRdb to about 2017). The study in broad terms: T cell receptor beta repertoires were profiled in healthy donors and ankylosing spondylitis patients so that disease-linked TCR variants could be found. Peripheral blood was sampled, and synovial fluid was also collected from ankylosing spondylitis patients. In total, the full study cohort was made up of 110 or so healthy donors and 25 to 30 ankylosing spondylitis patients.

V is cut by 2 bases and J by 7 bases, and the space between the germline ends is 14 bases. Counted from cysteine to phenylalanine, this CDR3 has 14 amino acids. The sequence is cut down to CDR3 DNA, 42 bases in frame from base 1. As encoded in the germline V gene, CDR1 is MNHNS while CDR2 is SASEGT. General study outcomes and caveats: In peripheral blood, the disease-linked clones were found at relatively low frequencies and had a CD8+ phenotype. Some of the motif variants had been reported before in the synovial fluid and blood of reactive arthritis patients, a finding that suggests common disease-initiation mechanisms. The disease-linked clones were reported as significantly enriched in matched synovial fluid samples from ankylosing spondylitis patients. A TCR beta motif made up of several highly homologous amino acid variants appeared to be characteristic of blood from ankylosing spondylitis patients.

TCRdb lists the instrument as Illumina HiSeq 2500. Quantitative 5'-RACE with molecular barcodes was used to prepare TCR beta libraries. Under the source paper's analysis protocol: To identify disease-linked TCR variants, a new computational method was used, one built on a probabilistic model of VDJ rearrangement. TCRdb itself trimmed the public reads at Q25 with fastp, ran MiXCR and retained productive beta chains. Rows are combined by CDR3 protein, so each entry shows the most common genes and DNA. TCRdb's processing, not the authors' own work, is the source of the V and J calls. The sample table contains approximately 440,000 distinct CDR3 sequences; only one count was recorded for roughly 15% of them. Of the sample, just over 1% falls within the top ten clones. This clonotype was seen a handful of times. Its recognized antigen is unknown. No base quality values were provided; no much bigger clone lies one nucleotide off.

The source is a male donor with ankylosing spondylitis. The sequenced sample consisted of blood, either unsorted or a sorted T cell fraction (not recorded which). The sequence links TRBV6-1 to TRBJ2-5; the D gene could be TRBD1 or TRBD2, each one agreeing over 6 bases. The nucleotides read TGTGCCAGCAGTGAAATCGGGGGCAGGGGGACCCAGTACTTC. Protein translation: CASSEIGGRGTQYF.